These 8 T cell receptor beta chains were all obtained from the same sample, sequenced in a study of shared clonotypes between healthy human individuals (TCRdb year 2020). The library was prepared using the immunoSEQ multiplex PCR assay. TCRdb took this table from immuneACCESS and kept in-frame rearrangements with V and J called. Such tables lack part of the clones; where checked against another copy, unresolved V genes explain under half of the gap, and the rest is unexplained. Here the sample has 2.3 million or so clones; 90% to 95% occur a single time. The ten largest make up 0.3% to 0.4% of the sample. Material for sequencing was naive CD4+ T cells from PBMCs. The cell subset or site label, read with the paper, signifies: CD45RA+ positively selected. These receptors all stem from a man aged 18 to 30 in good health. Some clones in this sample may be carry-over from other donors' samples.

The rearrangement links TRBV27 to TRBJ1-1; 7 bases are a match to TRBD1. V lost 5 bases to trimming and J lost 5 bases; unmatched junction nucleotides: 11. The V gene's germline CDR1 is MNHEY and CDR2 SMNVEV (reference sequence). The CDR3 is made up of 15 amino acids. CDR3 sequence reads: CASSPGTDGATEAFF. The CDR3 nucleotides read TGTGCCAGCAGTCCGGGGACAGACGGGGCGACTGAAGCTTTCTTT.

This chain connects TRBV2 to TRBJ2-5, with 7 bases fitting TRBD2. The DNA end is a closer match to TRBJ2-7, so the J assignment may be wrong. Per the germline V gene, CDR1 is SNHLY and CDR2 is FYNNEI. The CDR3 consists of 15 residues. The CDR3 nucleotides read TGTGCCAGCAGCGACCGGGCTAGCGGCGAGGACGAGCAGTACTTC. Its protein is CASSDRASGEDEQYF.

The V call is TRBV25-1, the J call TRBJ1-3, with 7 nucleotides matching TRBD1. CDR1 and CDR2 from the germline V gene are MGHDK and SYGVNS. CDR3 length: 16 amino acids. J gave up 4 bases and V 4 bases, and 10 bases lay outside the gene matches. CDR3: CASSGPTGSVGNTIYF. The CDR3 DNA reads as TGTGCCAGCAGTGGACCGACAGGGTCCGTAGGAAACACCATATATTTT.

This chain joins TRBV27 and TRBJ1-1; possibly TRBD1 for D (5 bases). This CDR3 spans 14 amino acids. Germline V lookup: CDR1 MNHEY, CDR2 SMNVEV (reference sequence). V was trimmed by 2 bases and J by 0 bases, leaving 7 bases between them. CDR3 sequence reads: CASSLDRMNTEAFF. The CDR3 DNA sequence: TGTGCCAGCAGTTTAGACAGAATGAACACTGAAGCTTTCTTT.

The chain is built from TRBV19 and TRBJ1-2; possibly TRBD1 for D (5 bases). CDR3 length: 14 residues. The V gene's germline CDR1 is LNHDA and CDR2 SQIVND (reference sequence). V gave up 3 bases and J gave up 3 bases, with 11 bases separating them. The CDR3 region is CASSIRAGYYGYTF. As DNA, the CDR3 is TGTGCCAGTAGTATTCGGGCAGGGTACTATGGCTACACCTTC.

A note on this clone: The sample contains more than one DNA sequence encoding this CDR3. The chain couples TRBV7-3 to TRBJ2-1, with TRBD2 matching 11 bases. The CDR3 spans 15 residues. Germline V gene data show CDR1 as SGHTA and CDR2 as FQGTGA. V lost 5 bases, J lost 5 bases, and 5 bases stayed unmatched. The DNA for the CDR3 is TGTGCCAGCAGCCGCGGGACTAGCGGAGACAATGAGCAGTTCTTC. Protein: CASSRGTSGDNEQFF.

J is TRBJ2-1 and V is TRBV5-4; 15 bases are shared with TRBD2. The CDR3 has 15 amino acids. Trimming took 4 bases from V and 4 from J; bases not matched to a gene: 0. CDR1 and CDR2 from the germline V gene are SGHNT and YYREEE (reference sequence). The CDR3 nucleotides are TGTGCCAGCAGCGGACTAGCGGGAGGGTACAATGAGCAGTTCTTC. It is translated as CASSGLAGGYNEQFF. The whole variable domain, filled in from reference TRBV5-4 and TRBJ2-1, reads ETGVTQSPTHLIKTRGQQVTLRCSSQSGHNTVSWYQQALGQGPQFIFQYYREEENGRGNFPPRFSGLQFPNYSSELNVNALELDDSALYLCASSGLAGGYNEQFFGPGTRLTVL.

CDR3 nucleotide sequence: TGTGCCAGCAGCGTAGGAGGGGCCCCCTCCGGAGGCTACACCTTC. Its protein is CASSVGGAPSGGYTF. V is TRBV9 and J is TRBJ1-2; perhaps TRBD1 as D (5 bases). Trimming pared 0 bases from V and 8 bases from J, leaving 17 bases between. The CDR3 extends over 15 amino acids. Germline V gene lookup returns CDR1 SGDLS and CDR2 YYNGEE.